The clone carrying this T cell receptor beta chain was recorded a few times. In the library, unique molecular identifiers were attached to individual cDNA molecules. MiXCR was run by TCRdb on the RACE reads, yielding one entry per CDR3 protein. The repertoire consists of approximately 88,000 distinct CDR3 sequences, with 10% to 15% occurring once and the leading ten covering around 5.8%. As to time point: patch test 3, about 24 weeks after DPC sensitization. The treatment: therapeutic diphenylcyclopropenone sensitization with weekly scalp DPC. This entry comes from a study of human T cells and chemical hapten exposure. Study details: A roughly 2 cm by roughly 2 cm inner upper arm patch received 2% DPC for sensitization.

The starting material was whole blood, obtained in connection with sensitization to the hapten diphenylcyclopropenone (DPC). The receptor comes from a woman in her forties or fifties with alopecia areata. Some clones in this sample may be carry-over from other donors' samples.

Here the CDR3 reads CASRIKTGGLDTQYF. The DNA for the CDR3 is TGTGCCAGCAGAATCAAGACAGGGGGCCTCGATACGCAGTATTTT. The chain recombines TRBV2 with TRBJ2-3, with 10 positions matching TRBD1. This CDR3 spans 15 amino acids. Losses at the gene ends were 6 bases for V and 6 bases for J; bases not matched to a gene: 9. Germline-derived CDR1 and CDR2 are SNHLY and FYNNEI.